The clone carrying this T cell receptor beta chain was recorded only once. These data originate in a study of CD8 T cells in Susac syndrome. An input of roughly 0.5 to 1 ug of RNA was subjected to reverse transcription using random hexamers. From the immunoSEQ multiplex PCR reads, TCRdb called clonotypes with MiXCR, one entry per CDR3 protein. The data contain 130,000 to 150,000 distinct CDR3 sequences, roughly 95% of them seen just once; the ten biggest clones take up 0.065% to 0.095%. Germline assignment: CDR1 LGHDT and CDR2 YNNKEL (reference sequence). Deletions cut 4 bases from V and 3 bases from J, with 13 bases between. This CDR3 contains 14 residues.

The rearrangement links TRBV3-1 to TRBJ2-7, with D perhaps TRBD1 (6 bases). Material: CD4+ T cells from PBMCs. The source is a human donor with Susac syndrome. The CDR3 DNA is TGTGCCAGCAGCCGCAAGGACAGCGTCTACGAGCAGTACTTC. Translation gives CASSRKDSVYEQYF.